Below are 22 T cell receptor beta chains sequenced from a single sample in a study of response to subunit inactivated influenza vaccine. TCRdb called the RT-PCR reads again in MiXCR, with one record for every CDR3 protein. This sample carries around 790,000 distinct CDR3 sequences, roughly 20% of them seen once, and the ten largest clones take roughly 10%. The sequencing used PBMCs from blood, collected 5 to 6 days after vaccination. The receptors were sampled from a man over 45 who received an inactivated influenza vaccine.

This clonotype was seen repeatedly, ten times or more. The genes are TRBV29-1 and TRBJ2-7, with 7 bases identical to TRBD1. Germline V gene sequence: CDR1 SQVTM, CDR2 ANQGSEA. This CDR3 is 14 amino acids long. The V and J ends lost 6 bases and 0 bases, in that order; junction bases with no gene match: 8. The CDR3 loop is CSVAPNRGSYEQYF. For the CDR3, the DNA is TGCAGCGTGGCCCCGAACAGGGGCTCCTACGAGCAGTACTTC.

This sequence joins TRBV4-1 and TRBJ2-1, with D possibly being TRBD2 (6 bases). Per germline, CDR1 MGHRA and CDR2 YSYEKL. Trimming removed 5 bases from V and 5 bases from J, with 22 bases in between. This CDR3 contains 17 residues. CDR3 in DNA: TGCGCCAGCAGCGCTCCCCCGGGCAGGGAGGTACACAATGAGCAGTTCTTC. Translated, it gives CASSAPPGREVHNEQFF.

The rearrangement uses TRBV5-1 and TRBJ2-3, with D perhaps TRBD2 (6 bases). The germline V gene has CDR1 SGHRS and CDR2 YFSETQ. V was trimmed by 0 bases and J by 6 bases, leaving 11 bases between them. This CDR3 comprises 14 residues. Here the CDR3 reads CASSLVGSSDTQYF. CDR3 sequence (DNA): TGCGCCAGCAGCTTGGTCGGGAGTTCCGATACGCAGTATTTT.

This clonotype was observed a handful of times. The chain couples TRBV7-9 to TRBJ2-3; D gene uncertain. Trimming removed 1 base at V and 4 bases at J, with 12 bases between. CDR1 and CDR2 (germline): SEHNR, FQNEAQ (reference sequence). The CDR3 is made up of 15 amino acids. CDR3 sequence reads: CASSLVGRNADTQYF. CDR3 in DNA: TGTGCCAGCAGCTTAGTCGGCAGAAATGCAGATACGCAGTATTTT.

This clonotype was counted between two and nine times. The chain has TRBV9 and TRBJ2-3; TRBD2 aligns across 12 bases. Germline loops: CDR1 SGDLS, CDR2 YYNGEE. With 4 bases clipped from V and 6 bases from J, the junction kept 9 bases outside the gene matches. The CDR3 contains 16 residues. In nucleotides, the CDR3 is TGTGCCAGCAGCCGCGGACTAGCGGGGACTACCGATACGCAGTATTTT. Translating it yields CASSRGLAGTTDTQYF.

Only a few counts were recorded for this clonotype. V usage is TRBV19 and J usage is TRBJ2-4, with D perhaps TRBD2 (5 bases). Germline V CDR1 and CDR2: LNHDA, SQIVND (reference sequence). This CDR3 has 15 residues. The V gene lost 6 bases and the J gene lost 0 bases, with 12 bases spanning the gap. In DNA, the CDR3 is TGTGCCAGTAGCCAGAGGACTCTAGCCAAAAACATTCAGTACTTC. This translates into CASSQRTLAKNIQYF. Using reference TRBV19 and TRBJ2-4 for the parts outside the CDR3, the full variable domain is DGGITQSPKYLFRKEGQNVTLSCEQNLNHDAMYWYRQDPGQGLRLIYYSQIVNDFQKGDIAEGYSVSREKKESFPLTVTSAQKNPTAFYLCASSQRTLAKNIQYFGAGTRLSVL.

The chain links TRBV10-2 to TRBJ2-2; perhaps TRBD2 as D (6 bases). In germline, CDR1 is WSHSY, CDR2 SAAADI. This CDR3 is built from 14 residues. Trimming removed 6 bases from V and 2 bases from J, with 10 bases in between. The CDR3 here is CASRLADNTGELFF. The CDR3 DNA is TGCGCCAGCAGATTAGCGGATAACACCGGGGAGCTGTTTTTT.

This chain uses TRBV4-3 with TRBJ2-3, with 9 bases that match TRBD1. V lost 4 bases, J lost 3 bases, and 8 bases stayed unmatched. CDR1 is LGHNA and CDR2 is YSLEER in the germline V gene. The CDR3 totals 16 residues. The CDR3 sequence is CASSPGTGNITDTQYF. CDR3 sequence (DNA): TGCGCCAGCAGCCCCGGGACAGGGAATATTACAGATACGCAGTATTTT.

V and J are TRBV5-1 and TRBJ2-2; D is undetermined. V was clipped by 0 bases and J by 7 bases, with 13 bases between them. Germline-derived CDR1 and CDR2 are SGHRS and YFSETQ. The CDR3 runs 15 residues. CDR3 nucleotide sequence: TGCGCCAGCAGCTTGGCCGGGCCGGACGGCGGGGAGCTGTTTTTT. It yields the protein CASSLAGPDGGELFF.

This CDR3 is CASSQDSGAPGNEQFF. The CDR3 DNA sequence: TGCGCCAGCAGCCAAGATTCGGGGGCCCCCGGCAATGAGCAGTTCTTC. This chain connects TRBV4-3 to TRBJ2-1; D is possibly TRBD1 or TRBD2 (6 bases each). The CDR3 spans 16 residues. Trimming cost V 0 bases and J 6 bases, with 15 bases left between them. Germline V CDR1 and CDR2: LGHNA, YSLEER.

V and J are TRBV5-1 and TRBJ2-7, with 12 bases that match TRBD2. CDR1 and CDR2 from the germline V gene are SGHRS and YFSETQ. V lost 0 bases, J lost 7 bases, and 8 bases stayed unmatched. The CDR3 length is 16 residues. The CDR3 DNA is TGCGCCAGCAGCTTGGTAACTAGCGGGAGGACGATGGAGCAGTACTTC. Translating it yields CASSLVTSGRTMEQYF. Full variable domain (missing parts from reference TRBV5-1 and TRBJ2-7): KAGVTQTPRYLIKTRGQQVTLSCSPISGHRSVSWYQQTPGQGLQFLFEYFSETQRNKGNFPGRFSGRQFSNSRSEMNVSTLELGDSALYLCASSLVTSGRTMEQYFGPGTRLTVT.

This clonotype was recorded a few times. This sequence joins TRBV12-3 or TRBV12-4 and TRBJ2-3; a possible D gene is TRBD2 (7 bases). With 7 bases removed from V and 4 bases from J, the gap between germline ends came to 21 bases. CDR3 size: 16 residues. DNA for the CDR3: TGTGCCAGCACCATACGAGGGGGGGGCCGCGCAGATACGCAGTATTTT. It codes for CASTIRGGGRADTQYF.

The chain recombines TRBV28 with TRBJ2-1; 16 nucleotides match TRBD2. Losses at the gene ends were 3 bases for V and 5 bases for J; bases not matched to a gene: 10. Germline V gene sequence: CDR1 MDHEN, CDR2 SYDVKM. This CDR3 spans 19 amino acids. CDR3 in amino acids: CASSFPGTSGRAYDNEQFF. In DNA form, the CDR3 reads TGTGCCAGCAGTTTCCCCGGGACTAGCGGGAGGGCCTATGACAATGAGCAGTTCTTC.

The chain carries TRBV18 and TRBJ1-6, with 11 bases matching TRBD1. The CDR3 is 15 amino acids. The germline V gene encodes CDR1 KGHSH and CDR2 LQKENI. The V and J ends lost 8 bases and 10 bases, in that order; junction bases with no gene match: 10. CDR3 nucleotides: TGTGCCAGCGCCACCGGGACAGGGGGTCTGTCACCCCTCCACTTT. It is translated as CASATGTGGLSPLHF.

This clonotype was observed many times. V and J are TRBV5-1 and TRBJ2-1; the D gene is possibly TRBD2 (5 bases). This CDR3 comprises 12 residues. Trimming shortened V by 2 bases and J by 7 bases, and 7 bases separated the two germline ends. The V gene's germline CDR1 is SGHRS and CDR2 YFSETQ. CDR3 nucleotides: TGCGCCAGCAGCTTAGAGCGGAATGAGCAGTTCTTC. Its protein product is CASSLERNEQFF.

This clonotype was seen repeatedly, ten times or more. The chain links TRBV29-1 to TRBJ2-1; 12 nucleotides agree with TRBD2. In germline, CDR1 is SQVTM, CDR2 ANQGSEA. The J segment lost 2 bases and the V segment lost 5 bases, leaving 4 bases of the junction unmatched. The CDR3 totals 15 residues. CDR3 in DNA: TGCAGCGTTTTGCGACTAGCGGGAGCCTACAATGAGCAGTTCTTC. Protein: CSVLRLAGAYNEQFF.

The chain couples TRBV24-1 to TRBJ2-1; 7 bases fit TRBD1. Trimming removed 7 bases from V and 7 bases from J; junction bases left unmatched: 9. CDR1 is KGHDR and CDR2 is SFDVKD in the germline V gene. The CDR3 spans 14 residues. CDR3 DNA sequence: TGTGCCACCAGGGAAACAGGGGTATCGAATGAGCAGTTCTTC. This sequence encodes CATRETGVSNEQFF.

The genes are TRBV20-1 and TRBJ2-1, with D possibly TRBD2 on 6 matching bases. The CDR3 is 14 residues long. Trimming left V 2 bases short and J 3 bases short, with 11 bases between. CDR1 is DFQATT, CDR2 SNEGSKA, per germline (reference sequence). The CDR3 DNA is TGCAGTGCTAGATCCAGCGGGCACTACAATGAGCAGTTCTTC. Translated, it gives CSARSSGHYNEQFF.

The rearrangement joins TRBV13 to TRBJ2-7; D may be TRBD1 or TRBD2 (7 bases each). The CDR3 spans 17 residues. V was clipped by 4 bases and J by 7 bases, with 26 bases between them. From germline, CDR1 is PRHDT and CDR2 FYEKMQ (reference sequence). CDR3 sequence: CASSSLQGGAAPREQYF. The CDR3 DNA is TGTGCCAGCAGCTCCCTCCAGGGGGGGGCGGCACCGAGGGAGCAGTACTTC.

The V call is TRBV29-1, the J call TRBJ1-1; tentatively, D is TRBD1 (5 bases). This CDR3 contains 11 residues. Trimming cost V 4 bases and J 8 bases, with 11 bases left between them. The germline CDR1 and CDR2 sequences are SQVTM and ANQGSEA. The CDR3 spells CSVVGGREAFF. In nucleotides, the CDR3 is TGCAGCGTTGTGGGGGGGAGGGAAGCTTTCTTT.

This clonotype was counted only a few times. The chain joins TRBV24-1 to TRBJ2-1; TRBD2 matches 12 bases. Trimming at V came to 5 bases and at J to 6 bases, leaving 4 bases not matched to a gene. The CDR3 runs to 15 residues. CDR1 is KGHDR and CDR2 is SFDVKD in the germline V gene. The CDR3 coding sequence is TGTGCCACCAGTGCCCTAGCGGGGGGGCCCAATGAGCAGTTCTTC. Protein sequence: CATSALAGGPNEQFF.

CDR3 sequence (DNA): TGCAGTGCTAGACCTGGACAAAATCAGCCCCAGCATTTT. Amino acid sequence: CSARPGQNQPQHF. The chain uses TRBV20-1 and TRBJ1-5; D might be TRBD1 (5 bases). Germline-derived CDR1 and CDR2 are DFQATT and SNEGSKA (reference sequence). V was pared by 2 bases and J by 4 bases, with 9 bases between. The CDR3 loop spans 13 amino acids.